The clone carrying this T cell receptor beta chain occurred a few times. Its antigen is still unknown. The CDR3 has 10 amino acids. With 8 bases removed from V and 12 bases from J, the gap between germline ends came to 11 bases. For TCR beta, libraries came from quantitative 5'-RACE with molecular barcodes. MiXCR, run by TCRdb on the 5' RACE reads, gives a single entry per CDR3 protein. The table lists a few hundred thousand distinct CDR3 sequences, roughly 18% of them singletons. The sample originates from a study of CD8 T cells in ankylosing spondylitis. Whole-study findings and limits: Earlier literature documents some of the motif variants in reactive arthritis synovial fluid and blood. One TCR beta motif, made up of eight or nine highly homologous variants, appeared characteristic of ankylosing spondylitis blood.

The chain links TRBV12-3 or TRBV12-4 to TRBJ2-1; TRBD2 is a possible D gene (5 bases). This clonotype originated in a male donor with ankylosing spondylitis. Sequenced material: blood, either unsorted or a sorted T cell fraction (not recorded which). The chain's CDR3 is CASGSGGQFF. The CDR3, as DNA: TGTGCCAGCGGGTCAGGAGGGCAGTTCTTC.